Following are 13 T cell receptor beta chains from one sample sequenced in a study of blood T cell repertoires in COVID-19. Assay used: immunoSEQ multiplex PCR; TCRdb lists only in-frame clones, some missing. The repertoire holds around 250,000 clones, about nine tenths seen once, with 1% to 1.5% in the top ten. The sequenced sample was PBMCs or T cells enriched from blood (not recorded which). The receptor source for this set is a human donor in a cohort exposed to, infected with or recovered from COVID-19 (not recorded which). The donor label of this sample is uncertain.

A single count supports this clone. The chain is built from TRBV5-6 and TRBJ1-2; tentatively, D is TRBD1 (5 bases). Germline CDR1 reads SGHDT; CDR2 reads YYEEEE. The CDR3 length is 17 residues. The V gene lost 3 bases and the J gene lost 0 bases, with 18 bases spanning the gap. CDR3 coding DNA: TGTGCCAGCAGCTATTTAGGGGCCGGAGAATCTAACTATGGCTACACCTTC. Translation gives CASSYLGAGESNYGYTF.

As for this clone: Other DNA sequences in this specimen translate into the identical CDR3. V usage is TRBV30 and J usage is TRBJ1-5, with a tentative D call TRBD1 (6 bases). V was cut by 1 base and J by 7 bases, with 11 bases left in between. The CDR3 extends over 13 amino acids. The germline gives CDR1 GTSNPN, CDR2 SVGIG (reference sequence). The CDR3 region is CAWSGGGGQPQHF. The CDR3 coding sequence is TGTGCCTGGAGTGGCGGGGGCGGACAGCCCCAGCATTTT.

This chain links TRBV7-7 with TRBJ2-5; 8 nucleotides agree with TRBD2. J gave up 6 bases and V 4 bases, and 1 base lay outside the gene matches. The CDR3 length is 12 residues. In germline, CDR1 is SSHAT, CDR2 FNYEAQ (reference sequence). CDR3 region: CASSSGGKTQYF. The CDR3 DNA is TGTGCCAGCAGCTCGGGGGGGAAGACCCAGTACTTC.

The table lists this clone with a count of one. The chain joins TRBV5-1 to TRBJ1-6, with D perhaps TRBD1 (5 bases). Germline values: CDR1 SGHRS, CDR2 YFSETQ. V lost 3 bases, J lost 0 bases, and 22 bases lay in between. This CDR3 has 20 amino acids. CDR3 in DNA: TGCGCCAGCAGCTCTTACCCCTCCGCGGGGCAGAGCTCCTATAATTCACCCCTCCACTTT. It is translated as CASSSYPSAGQSSYNSPLHF.

This chain joins TRBV11-2 and TRBJ1-1; 7 bases match TRBD1. The J segment lost 3 bases and the V segment lost 7 bases, leaving 11 bases of the junction unmatched. Germline V gene sequence: CDR1 SGHAT, CDR2 FQNNGV. The CDR3 totals 15 residues. This chain's CDR3 is CASNYRGALDTEAFF. The CDR3 bases are TGTGCCAGCAATTACAGGGGAGCACTCGACACTGAAGCTTTCTTT.

This clone has just a few counts. The V and J genes are TRBV7-9 and TRBJ2-1; TRBD2 matches at 8 bases. Germline V gene data show CDR1 as SEHNR and CDR2 as FQNEAQ (reference sequence). V gave up 2 bases and J gave up 4 bases; unmatched junction bases: 13. The CDR3 has 18 amino acids. The CDR3 nucleotides are TGTGCCAGCAGCTTAAGGGCCCTGGATAGCGGGATATACAATGAGCAGTTCTTC. It translates to CASSLRALDSGIYNEQFF.

This clone was observed a handful of times. CDR3 in DNA: TGTGCCAGCAGCTCCTCCGGGGTTAAGTACTTC. It codes for CASSSSGVKYF. The chain couples TRBV7-9 to TRBJ2-7; possibly TRBD2 for D (5 bases). The CDR3 loop spans 11 amino acids. V shed 4 bases and J shed 11 bases, with 12 bases lying between them. The V gene's germline CDR1 is SEHNR and CDR2 FQNEAQ (reference sequence).

V is TRBV18 and J is TRBJ1-2; D gene ambiguous. Germline assignment: CDR1 KGHSH and CDR2 LQKENI. The CDR3 is 15 residues long. Deletions cut 5 bases from V and 3 bases from J, with 16 bases between. This CDR3 reads CASSRAGKPDYGYTF. CDR3 DNA: TGTGCCAGCTCAAGGGCGGGCAAACCGGACTATGGCTACACCTTC.

The chain couples TRBV7-9 to TRBJ2-7, with 7 bases aligning to TRBD1. The CDR3 extends over 13 amino acids. Germline values: CDR1 SEHNR, CDR2 FQNEAQ (reference sequence). V lost 5 bases, J lost 7 bases, and 8 bases stayed unmatched. The CDR3 DNA follows: TGTGCCAGCAGCGCCTGGACAGGTGGGGAGCAGTACTTC. Residues: CASSAWTGGEQYF.

The V call is TRBV28, the J call TRBJ1-2, with 8 bases lining up with TRBD1. CDR3 length: 14 amino acids. Germline V lookup: CDR1 MDHEN, CDR2 SYDVKM. Trimming took 2 bases from V and 6 from J; bases not matched to a gene: 5. CDR3 protein: CASSLPGGVHGYTF. Written as DNA, the CDR3 is TGTGCCAGCAGTTTACCAGGGGGCGTCCATGGCTACACCTTC.

This chain uses TRBV19 with TRBJ2-2, with 11 bases matching TRBD1. V was clipped by 4 bases and J by 5 bases; unmatched bases: 6. Germline V lookup: CDR1 LNHDA, CDR2 SQIVND (reference sequence). The CDR3 covers 16 residues. This CDR3 reads CASSTRTGGKTGELFF. In nucleotides, the CDR3 is TGTGCCAGTAGTACCCGGACAGGGGGCAAGACCGGGGAGCTGTTTTTT.

The gene calls are TRBV4-1 and TRBJ1-2; TRBD1 matches 9 bases. V was pared by 1 base and J by 0 bases, with 3 bases of the junction left unmatched. Germline V gene data show CDR1 as MGHRA and CDR2 as YSYEKL. This CDR3 is built from 16 residues. The CDR3, as DNA: TGCGCCAGCAGCCAAGTACAGGGGGCCGCTAACTATGGCTACACCTTC. It yields the protein CASSQVQGAANYGYTF.

The V gene is TRBV19, the J gene TRBJ2-3; a possible D gene is TRBD2 (6 bases). V gave up 10 bases and J gave up 1 base, with 18 bases separating them. In germline, CDR1 is LNHDA, CDR2 SQIVND (reference sequence). The CDR3 totals 15 residues. CDR3 nucleotide sequence: TGTGCCACCACCATGCTAGCGACTGGCACAGATACGCAGTATTTT. Its protein is CATTMLATGTDTQYF.